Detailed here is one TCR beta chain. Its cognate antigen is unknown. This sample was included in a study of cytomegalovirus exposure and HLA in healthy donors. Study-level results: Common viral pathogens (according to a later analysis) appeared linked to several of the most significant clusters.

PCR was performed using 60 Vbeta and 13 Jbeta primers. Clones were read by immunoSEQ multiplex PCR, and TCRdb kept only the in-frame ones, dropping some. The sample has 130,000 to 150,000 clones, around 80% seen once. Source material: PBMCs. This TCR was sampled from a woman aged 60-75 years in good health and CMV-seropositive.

The CDR3 DNA reads as TGTGCCAGCAGCTTCGGAGGGATACAAGAGACCCAGTACTTC. It is translated as CASSFGGIQETQYF. The chain recombines TRBV7-2 with TRBJ2-5; TRBD2 might be the D (6 bases). The V gene's germline CDR1 is SGHTA and CDR2 FQGNSA. V lost 3 bases and J 2 bases, leaving 10 bases between the germline ends. The CDR3 length is 14 residues.